Following are 30 T cell receptor beta chains from one sample sequenced in a study of early T cells in non-severe SARS-CoV-2 infection. TCRdb used MiXCR to reprocess the 5' RACE reads, holding one entry per CDR3 protein. There are 100,000 to 150,000 distinct CDR3 sequences in the sample; about 15% occur only once, and 20% to 25% lies in the top ten. The sequenced material came from whole blood. Receptors originate from an adult who was a healthcare worker with PCR-confirmed SARS-CoV-2 infection or an uninfected control (not recorded which).

This clonotype was counted between two and nine times. The chain has TRBV4-1 and TRBJ1-4, with 9 bases that match TRBD1. Germline-derived CDR1 and CDR2 are MGHRA and YSYEKL. The CDR3 consists of 15 residues. The junction had 4 bases not matched to a gene; V was cut back by 3 bases and J by 5 bases. The CDR3: CASSQLTGGNEKLFF. The CDR3 region has the DNA TGCGCCAGCAGCCAGCTGACAGGGGGGAATGAAAAACTGTTTTTT.

The genes are TRBV6-8 and TRBJ2-7; no clear D. The CDR3 totals 13 residues. Trimming removed 7 bases from V and 9 bases from J, with 19 bases in between. Germline V lookup: CDR1 MNHGY, CDR2 SAAAGT. DNA of the CDR3: TGTGCCAGCATCCCGAAACTGCCCAAGGTGCAGTACTTC. Protein product: CASIPKLPKVQYF.

This clonotype was counted a few times. This rearrangement joins TRBV19 to TRBJ2-1, with 10 positions matching TRBD2. CDR1 and CDR2 (germline): LNHDA, SQIVND (reference sequence). The CDR3 covers 16 residues. J gave up 4 bases and V 3 bases, and 6 bases lay outside the gene matches. CDR3 sequence: CASSMASGGPYNEQFF. The CDR3 DNA follows: TGTGCCAGTAGTATGGCTAGCGGGGGCCCTTACAATGAGCAGTTCTTC.

This clonotype came up a few times. DNA for the CDR3: TGCAGCGTTGCCCCTTCGACAGGGAACTATGGCTACACCTTC. The encoded protein is CSVAPSTGNYGYTF. V usage is TRBV29-1 and J usage is TRBJ1-2, with 7 bases aligning to TRBD1. Germline V gene sequence: CDR1 SQVTM, CDR2 ANQGSEA. Trimming at V came to 4 bases and at J to 2 bases, leaving 7 bases not matched to a gene. This CDR3 has 14 residues.

The CDR3: CASSTGTASWAGNTIYF. CDR3 bases: TGTGCCAGTAGCACCGGGACAGCATCCTGGGCTGGAAACACCATATATTTT. The genes are TRBV19 and TRBJ1-3, with 7 bases identical to TRBD1. The V gene end was trimmed by 6 bases and the J gene end by 2 bases; junction bases not matched to a gene: 13. This CDR3 contains 17 residues. From germline, CDR1 is LNHDA and CDR2 SQIVND (reference sequence).

The chain employs TRBV7-9 and TRBJ2-5; 7 nucleotides agree with TRBD2. Looked up from germline, CDR1 is SEHNR and CDR2 is FQNEAQ (reference sequence). V dropped 4 bases and J dropped 9; count of bases not matched to a gene: 17. CDR3 length: 16 amino acids. The CDR3 here is CASSSPGGIPLRAQYF. The CDR3 DNA sequence: TGTGCCAGCAGCTCTCCCGGGGGGATCCCTTTGAGGGCCCAGTACTTC.

The chain uses TRBV20-1 and TRBJ1-1; no firm D call. The germline gives CDR1 DFQATT, CDR2 SNEGSKA (reference sequence). The CDR3 has 15 amino acids. Trimming left V 0 bases short and J 0 bases short, with 11 bases between. CDR3 region: CSARDRIGMNTEAFF. The CDR3 bases are TGCAGTGCTAGAGATCGTATAGGTATGAACACTGAAGCTTTCTTT.

The chain uses TRBV12-3 or TRBV12-4 and TRBJ2-7; 7 nucleotides align to TRBD2. The CDR3 is 15 residues long. Trimming cost V 1 base and J 7 bases; bases outside gene matches: 10. CDR3 coding DNA: TGTGCCAGCAGTTTAGTGCCGCCCTGGGGGGGTGAGCAGTACTTC. Translating it yields CASSLVPPWGGEQYF.

The V and J genes are TRBV10-3 and TRBJ1-2; D unclear. V shed 2 bases and J shed 0 bases, with 1 base lying between them. Germline V gene lookup returns CDR1 ENHRY and CDR2 SYGVKD. This CDR3 comprises 12 residues. The CDR3 DNA reads TGTGCCATCAGTGAGACTAACTATGGCTACACCTTC. Its protein product is CAISETNYGYTF.

This clonotype was observed a handful of times. The chain carries TRBV15 and TRBJ2-3; tentative D call: TRBD2 (6 bases). Trimming shortened V by 5 bases and J by 5 bases, and 11 bases separated the two germline ends. Looked up from germline, CDR1 is LNHNV and CDR2 is YYDKDF (reference sequence). CDR3 length equals 13 residues. The CDR3 nucleotides are TGTGCCACCAGCGGGGGGTCCGAAGATACGCAGTATTTT. This translates into CATSGGSEDTQYF. Full variable domain (missing parts from reference TRBV15 and TRBJ2-3): DAMVIQNPRYQVTQFGKPVTLSCSQTLNHNVMYWYQQKSSQAPKLLFHYYDKDFNNEADTPDNFQSRRPNTSFCFLDIRSPGLGDTAMYLCATSGGSEDTQYFGPGTRLTVL.

The rearrangement links TRBV6-5 to TRBJ2-2; 8 nucleotides line up with TRBD1. Losses at the gene ends were 6 bases for V and 1 base for J; bases not matched to a gene: 4. The CDR3 covers 15 residues. The V gene's germline CDR1 is MNHEY and CDR2 SVGAGI. Written as DNA, the CDR3 is TGTGCCAGCAGATCCGACAGGGGGAACACCGGGGAGCTGTTTTTT. This encodes CASRSDRGNTGELFF.

This clonotype has more than one count but fewer than ten. The CDR3 nucleotides are TGTGCCAGCACTCTAGGAGGGGGCTCATGGACCGGGGAGCTGTTTTTT. Translating it yields CASTLGGGSWTGELFF. The chain is built from TRBV6-1 and TRBJ2-2; D perhaps matches TRBD1 (7 bases). The CDR3 spans 16 residues. Trimming stripped 7 bases from V and 5 bases from J, with 20 bases between. Germline-derived CDR1 and CDR2 are MNHNS and SASEGT.

Ten or more counts support this clonotype. The chain links TRBV18 to TRBJ2-1; 7 nucleotides line up with TRBD2. The CDR3 totals 15 residues. Germline assignment: CDR1 KGHSH and CDR2 LQKENI. V shed 2 bases and J 4 bases; nucleotides not matched to a gene: 5. CDR3: CASSPMAGEYNEQFF. CDR3 in DNA: TGTGCCAGCTCACCAATGGCGGGGGAATACAATGAGCAGTTCTTC.

This clonotype came up a few times. J is TRBJ1-2 and V is TRBV20-1, with no clear D. V lost 0 bases, J lost 6 bases, and 5 bases lay in between. Germline V CDR1 and CDR2: DFQATT, SNEGSKA (reference sequence). The CDR3 length is 11 residues. The CDR3 region has the DNA TGCAGTGCTAGAGAGATGGATGGCTACACCTTC. This gives the protein CSAREMDGYTF.

This chain connects TRBV29-1 to TRBJ2-7; D call uncertain. Germline-derived CDR1 and CDR2 are SQVTM and ANQGSEA. V lost 6 bases to trimming and J lost 1 base, with 10 bases between them. The CDR3 extends over 12 amino acids. The CDR3 reads CSVNVESYEQYF. The CDR3 DNA follows: TGCAGCGTAAATGTTGAGTCCTACGAGCAGTACTTC.

This clonotype was seen just once. The chain combines TRBV12-3 or TRBV12-4 with TRBJ2-5, with D perhaps matching TRBD1 (6 bases). Trimming left V 4 bases short and J 1 base short, with 13 bases between. The CDR3 contains 15 residues. In DNA form, the CDR3 reads TGTGCCAGCAGTTACGCCGGACAGCTCCAAGAGACCCAGTACTTC. It encodes CASSYAGQLQETQYF.

The chain employs TRBV7-2 and TRBJ2-5; the D is unclear. The CDR3 sequence is 14 residues long. Germline CDR1 SGHTA, CDR2 FQGNSA. Deletions cut 3 bases from V and 3 bases from J, with 11 bases between. In DNA form, the CDR3 reads TGTGCCAGCAGCTTTTTAAGTACAGAAGAGACCCAGTACTTC. It yields the protein CASSFLSTEETQYF.

This clonotype was detected ten times or more. The V and J genes are TRBV4-1 and TRBJ1-2, with 8 bases matching TRBD1. The CDR3 totals 13 residues. CDR1 is MGHRA and CDR2 is YSYEKL in the germline V gene. With 3 bases clipped from V and 8 bases from J, the junction kept 5 bases outside the gene matches. CDR3: CASSQDRARGYTF. The CDR3 nucleotides are TGCGCCAGCAGCCAGGACAGGGCCCGCGGCTACACCTTC.

This clonotype was detected only a few times. J is TRBJ1-1 and V is TRBV12-3 or TRBV12-4; D is unclear. V was cut by 7 bases and J by 6 bases, with 15 bases left in between. CDR3 length: 13 amino acids. CDR3 region: CASKLDMIAEAFF. DNA of the CDR3: TGTGCCAGCAAACTCGACATGATCGCTGAAGCTTTCTTT.

This clonotype was detected only once. This chain links TRBV20-1 with TRBJ1-1, with D unclear. Germline V gene sequence: CDR1 DFQATT, CDR2 SNEGSKA (reference sequence). The CDR3 contains 14 residues. V shed 1 base and J shed 4 bases, with 13 bases lying between them. The CDR3 nucleotides read TGCAGTGCTAGAGTGAGTTTCGCCAGCACTGAAGCTTTCTTT. As protein: CSARVSFASTEAFF.

This clonotype was seen at least ten times. The chain has TRBV6-2 or TRBV6-3 and TRBJ2-3; D unresolved. Trimming pared 4 bases from V and 7 bases from J, leaving 12 bases between. Germline V gives CDR1 MNHEY, CDR2 SVGEGT. This CDR3 spans 13 amino acids. The CDR3: CASSLVVSNTQYF. The CDR3 DNA reads as TGTGCCAGCAGTTTAGTAGTTTCAAATACGCAGTATTTT.

The chain combines TRBV7-2 with TRBJ2-3; 9 nucleotides align to TRBD2. Germline CDR1 and CDR2: SGHTA and FQGNSA. Germline trimming cut 4 bases from V and 1 base from J; bases unmatched to any gene: 6. CDR3 length: 16 residues. CDR3 in DNA: TGTGCCAGCAGCTGGATAGCGGGGGTTGGCACAGATACGCAGTATTTT. Translated, it gives CASSWIAGVGTDTQYF.

The sample holds a few counts of this clonotype. The genes are TRBV19 and TRBJ1-4; D uncertain. Germline CDR1 is LNHDA and CDR2 is SQIVND (reference sequence). Trimming took 6 bases from V and 8 from J, leaving 16 bases between them. The CDR3 extends over 14 amino acids. The chain's CDR3 is CASRNGRVGEKLFF. CDR3 nucleotides: TGTGCCAGTAGGAACGGACGAGTCGGGGAAAAACTGTTTTTT.

This clonotype was seen more than once but under ten times. V gene TRBV29-1 combines with J gene TRBJ2-7; D might be TRBD1 or TRBD2, each matching 5 bases. Germline V gives CDR1 SQVTM, CDR2 ANQGSEA. The V gene lost 6 bases and the J gene lost 3 bases, with 15 bases spanning the gap. CDR3 length: 13 residues. CDR3 loop: CSVRDGLIYEQYF. CDR3 in DNA: TGCAGCGTCCGGGACGGACTTATCTACGAGCAGTACTTC.

V and J are TRBV5-1 and TRBJ1-2, with D possibly TRBD1 on 6 matching bases. V dropped 0 bases and J dropped 4 bases, with 13 bases sitting between them. Germline loops: CDR1 SGHRS, CDR2 YFSETQ. The length of the CDR3 is 15 residues. This chain's CDR3 is CASSLEAGDGYGYTF. DNA of the CDR3: TGCGCCAGCAGCTTGGAGGCAGGGGATGGCTATGGCTACACCTTC.

This clonotype was seen a few times. The chain employs TRBV4-1 and TRBJ2-1, with 9 positions matching TRBD2. Trimming cost V 6 bases and J 4 bases; bases outside gene matches: 10. The CDR3 extends over 16 amino acids. Germline V gives CDR1 MGHRA, CDR2 YSYEKL. CDR3 region: CASSLRAGGDYNEQFF. CDR3 in DNA: TGCGCCAGCAGTCTTAGAGCGGGGGGAGATTACAATGAGCAGTTCTTC.

This clonotype was detected a few times. V usage is TRBV7-8 and J usage is TRBJ2-7; 7 bases match TRBD2. The CDR3 sequence is 16 residues long. The junction had 10 bases not matched to a gene; V was cut back by 5 bases and J by 0 bases. In germline, CDR1 is SGHVS, CDR2 FQNEAQ. CDR3 DNA sequence: TGTGCCAGCAGCCCCCGGGGGGTACTCCCCTCCTACGAGCAGTACTTC. It specifies CASSPRGVLPSYEQYF.

The chain couples TRBV18 to TRBJ2-6; 7 bases match TRBD1. J was trimmed by 2 bases and V by 6 bases; bases with no gene match: 4. The CDR3 length is 15 residues. CDR1 and CDR2 (germline): KGHSH, LQKENI. CDR3 DNA sequence: TGTGCCAGCTCCCTCCAGGGGGCTGGGGCCAACGTCCTGACTTTC. Translating gives CASSLQGAGANVLTF.

This clonotype was observed many times. The rearrangement links TRBV5-6 to TRBJ2-1; weak D call: TRBD2 (5 bases). This CDR3 has 17 residues. Per the germline V gene, CDR1 is SGHDT and CDR2 is YYEEEE. V gave up 7 bases and J gave up 4 bases, with 24 bases separating them. The chain's CDR3 is CASRAAVGRGGYNEQFF. The CDR3 bases are TGTGCCAGCCGAGCGGCCGTGGGCAGAGGCGGATACAATGAGCAGTTCTTC.

This clonotype was counted only a few times. This rearrangement joins TRBV5-6 to TRBJ1-1; D is ambiguous. The V end was cut by 1 base, the J end by 1 base, with 8 bases between. CDR1 and CDR2 from the germline V gene are SGHDT and YYEEEE. CDR3 length: 14 residues. The CDR3 DNA is TGTGCCAGCAGCTTGAAATCTTGGAACACTGAAGCTTTCTTT. Translation gives CASSLKSWNTEAFF.